A single TCR beta chain is shown here with its context. This clone was counted between two and nine times. Its antigen target is currently unknown. No clone much larger than this one lies a single base away; base qualities are absent. This sample is part of a study of vaccination effects on CD4 cells after COVID-19 (dated by TCRdb to the early 2020s). About the study as a whole: Post-vaccine samples across the study were collected a median of 72 days after the second dose, with a range of 14 to 241. SARS-CoV-2 spike-specific CD4+ TCR repertoires were compared before and after mRNA vaccination in COVID-19 convalescent patients and in infection-naive vaccine recipients. The full study included 10 COVID-19 convalescent patients and several SARS-CoV-2-naive healthy vaccine recipients. In the study, cultures from other donors were sequenced using the Oncomine TCR Beta short-read assay on an Illumina iSeq 100.

In the ViraFEST assay, PBMC were stimulated with viral peptide pools, and TCR sequencing was then used to find antigen-specific CD4+ T cell clonotypes based on their expansion. After around 10 days of culture, CD4+ T cells were isolated with the EasySep CD4+ T cell isolation kit. Each participant got two doses of an mRNA SARS-CoV-2 vaccine, either BNT162b2 or mRNA-1273. The absence of prior SARS-CoV-2 infection in healthy vaccine recipients was confirmed by negative nucleocapsid antibodies before and after vaccination. Each well held 1.5 million to 2 million PBMC cultured in IMDM containing around 5.1% human AB serum, 8.5 to 10 IU/ml IL-2 and gentamicin, along with roughly 10 ug/ml peptides. Half of the culture medium was replaced with fresh IL-2-containing medium on days 3 and 7. Unless otherwise noted, each peptide stimulation condition was cultured in triplicate wells. PBMC were separated from whole blood using Ficoll-Paque Plus gradient centrifugation and were then either cryopreserved at -140C or used fresh. The overlapping peptide pools covered the spike proteins of SARS-CoV-2 as well as those of the common cold coronaviruses HCoV-NL63, HCoV-OC43 and HCoV-229E. The QIAamp micro DNA kit was used to extract genomic DNA from the cultured CD4+ T cells.

Results and caveats for the whole study, not just this receptor: Marked clonal contraction was observed in both infection-induced and vaccine-induced clones at late post-vaccination timepoints, consistent with waning T cell responses. The study was limited by a small number of convalescent patients, and early post-infection timepoints were lacking. In healthy vaccine recipients, vaccine-induced clones were almost all SARS-CoV-2 mono-reactive, with only 1 of 255 cross-reactive with common cold coronaviruses.

The germline V gene yields MGHDK for CDR1 and SYGVNS for CDR2. V loses 8 bases, J loses 2 bases, and the germline ends lie 10 bases apart. From the cysteine through the phenylalanine, the CDR3 covers 13 amino acids. Only CDR3 DNA remains: 39 bases, in frame from the first base. Libraries were prepared through the immunoSEQ multiplex PCR assay. DNA from the cultured, isolated CD4+ T cells was subjected to TCR beta CDR3 sequencing. On the authors' methods: Non-productive TCR sequences were discarded, and reads were trimmed to the CDR3 region, with only CDR3s of 7 or more amino acids retained. Antigen-specific clonotypes were identified using the MANAFEST web app by comparison of expansion in peptide wells against reference cultures. For clones to be considered positive, expansion at FDR<0.05 versus reference and all other wells, an odds ratio above 5, and a frequency above 0.1% in two replicate wells were required. Clonotypes significantly expanded in SARS-CoV-2 spike wells and in at least one common cold coronavirus spike condition were defined as cross-reactive. CDR3 similarity was assessed by Levenshtein distance with the stringdist R package, and unrooted trees were built with ape in R 3.6.1. TCRdb obtained this table from immuneACCESS and retained in-frame rearrangements with V and J assigned. These tables miss some clones; where compared with another copy, unresolved V genes account for less than half of the shortfall, and the remainder is unexplained. For V, J and clone size, that table is used; D and trimming come from the DNA. The sample table shows about 33,000 clones, and roughly 82% are seen once. The top ten constitute approximately 1.6% of the sample.

The sequence was collected from a human donor who received a COVID-19 vaccine. Some clones in this sample may be carry-over from other donors' samples. Material: CD4+ T cells from PBMCs cultured with HCoV-NL63 spike peptides, obtained after COVID-19 vaccination. The label giving this sample's cell subset or site can be read as: HCoV-NL63 spike overlapping peptide pool stimulation. The sequence links TRBV25-1 to TRBJ1-3; a tentative D match to TRBD1 spans 6 bases. The nucleotides are TGTGCCAGCTCAAGGGACACTGGAAACACCATATATTTT. The encoded protein is CASSRDTGNTIYF.